This is a list of T cell receptor beta chains from one sample in a study of cytomegalovirus exposure and HLA in healthy donors. Only in-frame clones appear in the TCRdb table, and some are missing; sequencing was by immunoSEQ multiplex PCR. This table holds about 160,000 clones, 77% found once. Sequences were obtained from PBMCs. These receptors all come from a woman aged 40 to 55 in good health and CMV-seropositive. Each CDR3 is given with its conserved first and last residue. Each record gives: D gene, V gene, J gene, clone size, CDR3 DNA, CDR3 protein. The D gene is left open where the match is weak. The listing skips clone size in some rows; elsewhere it reads once, few, many or a size class.

D gene: TRBD1; V gene: TRBV6-5; J gene: TRBJ2-3; clone size: NA; CDR3 DNA: TGTGCCAGCAGTTACTTCGGGACAGGCACAGATACGCAGTATTTT; CDR3 protein: CASSYFGTGTDTQYF
D gene: NA; V gene: TRBV2; J gene: TRBJ1-3; clone size: NA; CDR3 DNA: TGTGCCAGCGGGGAACAGGGCTCCTCTGGAAACACCATATATTTT; CDR3 protein: CASGEQGSSGNTIYF
D gene: NA; V gene: TRBV7-8; J gene: TRBJ2-3; clone size: NA; CDR3 DNA: TGTGCCAGCAGCTTAAGAAGCGATTCCCCTCCAGATACGCAGTATTTT; CDR3 protein: CASSLRSDSPPDTQYF
D gene: NA; V gene: TRBV10-2; J gene: TRBJ1-2; clone size: NA; CDR3 DNA: TGCGCCAGCAGTGAGGGAGGGACCTATGGCTACACCTTC; CDR3 protein: CASSEGGTYGYTF
D gene: NA; V gene: TRBV6-1; J gene: TRBJ1-6; clone size: NA; CDR3 DNA: TGTGCCAGCAGTGAAGTTGGGGGCGCAAATTCACCCCTCCACTTT; CDR3 protein: CASSEVGGANSPLHF
D gene: TRBD1; V gene: TRBV4-3; J gene: TRBJ2-1; clone size: NA; CDR3 DNA: TGCGCCAGCAGCCAAGAAGCCAGGGGGCGGGAGCAGTTCTTC; CDR3 protein: CASSQEARGREQFF
D gene: TRBD1; V gene: TRBV30; J gene: TRBJ1-2; clone size: few; CDR3 DNA: TGTGCCTGTAGGGGGCGGACAGGGGCCTTCGGCTATGGCTACACCTTC; CDR3 protein: CACRGRTGAFGYGYTF
D gene: TRBD1; V gene: TRBV5-1; J gene: TRBJ1-2; clone size: NA; CDR3 DNA: TGCGCCAGCAGCTTAGGGACAGGGAACGGGGGCTACACCTTC; CDR3 protein: CASSLGTGNGGYTF
D gene: NA; V gene: TRBV7-2; J gene: TRBJ2-5; clone size: NA; CDR3 DNA: TGTGCCAGCAGCTTAGTGGTCGCGTTAGTTGCCGAGACCCAGTACTTC; CDR3 protein: CASSLVVALVAETQYF
D gene: NA; V gene: TRBV10-3; J gene: TRBJ2-3; clone size: few; CDR3 DNA: TGTGCCATCAGTGAGGAGGAGACAGGTTTTCCCCGCAGCACAGATACGCAGTATTTT; CDR3 protein: CAISEEETGFPRSTDTQYF
D gene: TRBD1; V gene: TRBV6-5; J gene: TRBJ2-7; clone size: NA; CDR3 DNA: TGTGCCAGCAGTTACTCTACAGGGGACAGCTCCTACGAGCAGTACTTC; CDR3 protein: CASSYSTGDSSYEQYF
D gene: TRBD2; V gene: TRBV7-2; J gene: TRBJ2-7; clone size: NA; CDR3 DNA: TGTGCCAGCAGCCCGGGACTAGCCGGCGGTTACGAGCAGTACTTC; CDR3 protein: CASSPGLAGGYEQYF
D gene: TRBD1; V gene: TRBV7-2; J gene: TRBJ1-1; clone size: NA; CDR3 DNA: TGTGCCAGCAGCTTGCGCGCCGGGACAGGGGAACTGAACACTGAAGCTTTCTTT; CDR3 protein: CASSLRAGTGELNTEAFF
D gene: NA; V gene: TRBV6-6; J gene: TRBJ1-2; clone size: few; CDR3 DNA: TGTGCCAGCAGTTACTCTACAGGTGGTGGCTACACCTTC; CDR3 protein: CASSYSTGGGYTF
D gene: TRBD2; V gene: TRBV7-9; J gene: TRBJ2-3; clone size: NA; CDR3 DNA: TGTGCCAGCAGCTCCACCTCGACTAGCTTAGATACGCAGTATTTT; CDR3 protein: CASSSTSTSLDTQYF
D gene: TRBD1; V gene: TRBV6-5; J gene: TRBJ1-2; clone size: once; CDR3 DNA: TGTGCCAGCAGTTCGGGACAGAACTATGGCTACACCTTC; CDR3 protein: CASSSGQNYGYTF
D gene: TRBD1; V gene: TRBV6-1; J gene: TRBJ1-1; clone size: NA; CDR3 DNA: TGTGCCAGCAGTTCGGAATACAGGGGCGCAGCTGAAGCTTTCTTT; CDR3 protein: CASSSEYRGAAEAFF
D gene: TRBD1; V gene: TRBV11-3; J gene: TRBJ2-7; clone size: NA; CDR3 DNA: TGTGCCAGCAGCTTAGATGGGACAGGGGCAGTCTACGAGCAGTACTTC; CDR3 protein: CASSLDGTGAVYEQYF
D gene: TRBD1; V gene: TRBV7-2; J gene: TRBJ1-4; clone size: few; CDR3 DNA: TGTGCCAGCAGCTTAGGACAGGGAGATAATGAAAAACTGTTTTTT; CDR3 protein: CASSLGQGDNEKLFF
D gene: NA; V gene: TRBV7-2; J gene: TRBJ1-4; clone size: NA; CDR3 DNA: TGTGCCAGCAGCTTAGCGCTAAGTTCAAGAGGACTGTTTTTT; CDR3 protein: CASSLALSSRGLFF
D gene: TRBD1; V gene: TRBV2; J gene: TRBJ1-4; clone size: NA; CDR3 DNA: TGTGCCAGCAGAAGAGACAGGGGAGGGGATGAAAAACTGTTTTTT; CDR3 protein: CASRRDRGGDEKLFF
D gene: TRBD2; V gene: TRBV9; J gene: TRBJ2-3; clone size: few; CDR3 DNA: TGTGCCAGCAGCGTAGTAGCGGGGGGGCAAGCAGATACGCAGTATTTT; CDR3 protein: CASSVVAGGQADTQYF
D gene: NA; V gene: TRBV19; J gene: TRBJ1-3; clone size: NA; CDR3 DNA: TGTGCCAGTAGTATAGACAGGTCCGGAAACACCATATATTTT; CDR3 protein: CASSIDRSGNTIYF
D gene: NA; V gene: TRBV4-3; J gene: TRBJ2-1; clone size: few; CDR3 DNA: TGCGCCAGCAGCCAAGATCGACCAGGCTCCTACAATGAGCAGTTCTTC; CDR3 protein: CASSQDRPGSYNEQFF
D gene: NA; V gene: TRBV7-2; J gene: TRBJ2-5; clone size: NA; CDR3 DNA: TGTGCCAGCAGCTCCCCAGAGGGGGGGAGAGTGACCCAGTACTTC; CDR3 protein: CASSSPEGGRVTQYF
D gene: TRBD1; V gene: TRBV2; J gene: TRBJ2-5; clone size: NA; CDR3 DNA: TGTGCCAGCAGTAGACAGGGCCAAGAGACCCAGTACTTC; CDR3 protein: CASSRQGQETQYF
D gene: NA; V gene: TRBV5-1; J gene: TRBJ1-1; clone size: once; CDR3 DNA: TGCGCCAGCAGCTTGTCGCCTAAACGGGGGAACACTGAAGCTTTCTTT; CDR3 protein: CASSLSPKRGNTEAFF
D gene: NA; V gene: TRBV5-4; J gene: TRBJ1-1; clone size: NA; CDR3 DNA: TGTGCCAGCGGCTTGGCCGGAATCGAGGCTGAAGCTTTCTTT; CDR3 protein: CASGLAGIEAEAFF
D gene: TRBD1; V gene: TRBV19; J gene: TRBJ1-2; clone size: NA; CDR3 DNA: TGTGCCAGTAGTATACCTAGACAGAGGGGGCCGTCTAACTATGGCTACACCTTC; CDR3 protein: CASSIPRQRGPSNYGYTF
D gene: TRBD1; V gene: TRBV5-6; J gene: TRBJ1-3; clone size: NA; CDR3 DNA: TGTGCCAGCAGCTTGAGGGCGGACTCAGGGGGCTTCTCTGGAAACACCATATATTTT; CDR3 protein: CASSLRADSGGFSGNTIYF
D gene: NA; V gene: TRBV4-1; J gene: TRBJ1-5; clone size: NA; CDR3 DNA: TGCGCCAGCAGCCAAGCCGCACAGGGTAGGGGTCAGCCCCAGCATTTT; CDR3 protein: CASSQAAQGRGQPQHF
D gene: NA; V gene: TRBV29-1; J gene: TRBJ2-3; clone size: NA; CDR3 DNA: TGCAGCGTGGGGGGACCCCGCACAGATACGCAGTATTTT; CDR3 protein: CSVGGPRTDTQYF
D gene: TRBD1; V gene: TRBV6-5; J gene: TRBJ1-1; clone size: NA; CDR3 DNA: TGTGCCAGCAGTGGACAGGGGTTGGACACTGAAGCTTTCTTT; CDR3 protein: CASSGQGLDTEAFF
D gene: NA; V gene: TRBV11-2; J gene: TRBJ1-1; clone size: NA; CDR3 DNA: TGTGCCAGCAGCTTAGATAGTCCGGTCGACACTGAAGCTTTCTTT; CDR3 protein: CASSLDSPVDTEAFF
D gene: TRBD1; V gene: TRBV5-4; J gene: TRBJ2-5; clone size: once; CDR3 DNA: TGTGCCAGCAGCGGGACAGGGTTGTACCAAGAGACCCAGTACTTC; CDR3 protein: CASSGTGLYQETQYF
D gene: NA; V gene: TRBV30; J gene: TRBJ1-1; clone size: NA; CDR3 DNA: TGTGCCTGGAGTCCCTTTTGGGGGCTGAACACTGAAGCTTTCTTT; CDR3 protein: CAWSPFWGLNTEAFF
D gene: NA; V gene: TRBV15; J gene: TRBJ2-1; clone size: NA; CDR3 DNA: TGTGCCACCAGCAGAGATTATCACCCGGGGGGCAAGACCTACAATGAGCAGTTCTTC; CDR3 protein: CATSRDYHPGGKTYNEQFF
D gene: NA; V gene: TRBV10-3; J gene: TRBJ1-6; clone size: NA; CDR3 DNA: TGTGCCATCAGTGAGGACAGGATTAATTCACCCCTCCACTTT; CDR3 protein: CAISEDRINSPLHF
D gene: TRBD2; V gene: TRBV5-4; J gene: TRBJ2-5; clone size: NA; CDR3 DNA: TGTGCCAGCAGCCCCGGGGGGGCCGGAGGAGAGACCCAGTACTTC; CDR3 protein: CASSPGGAGGETQYF
D gene: TRBD1; V gene: TRBV6-6; J gene: TRBJ1-1; clone size: NA; CDR3 DNA: TGTGCCAGCAGGGGGGACAGGGGGACTGAAGCTTTCTTT; CDR3 protein: CASRGDRGTEAFF
D gene: NA; V gene: TRBV4-2; J gene: TRBJ2-6; clone size: NA; CDR3 DNA: TGTGCCAGCAGCCAAGTACTAACTGGGGCCAACGTCCTGACTTTC; CDR3 protein: CASSQVLTGANVLTF
D gene: NA; V gene: TRBV20-1; J gene: TRBJ1-2; clone size: NA; CDR3 DNA: TGCAGTGCTAGTAGACAGGCGGGCTACACCTTC; CDR3 protein: CSASRQAGYTF
D gene: NA; V gene: TRBV7-9; J gene: TRBJ1-1; clone size: NA; CDR3 DNA: TGTGCCAGCAGCTGGGAGGGGTCCACTGAAGCTTTCTTT; CDR3 protein: CASSWEGSTEAFF
D gene: NA; V gene: TRBV7-9; J gene: TRBJ2-3; clone size: NA; CDR3 DNA: TGTGCCAGCAGCCTCGGCCTCGCGGGTCTCACAGATACGCAGTATTTT; CDR3 protein: CASSLGLAGLTDTQYF
D gene: NA; V gene: TRBV30; J gene: TRBJ1-6; clone size: NA; CDR3 DNA: TGTGCCTGGAATCACGGGGGTAATTCACCCCTCCACTTT; CDR3 protein: CAWNHGGNSPLHF
D gene: TRBD2; V gene: TRBV7-2; J gene: TRBJ2-7; clone size: NA; CDR3 DNA: TGTGCCAGCAGCATTAGCGGGAGGATGGTCGAGCAGTACTTC; CDR3 protein: CASSISGRMVEQYF
D gene: NA; V gene: TRBV10-2; J gene: TRBJ2-1; clone size: NA; CDR3 DNA: TGCGCCAGCAGTGAGGCGAGCTCCTACAATGAGCAGTTCTTC; CDR3 protein: CASSEASSYNEQFF
D gene: NA; V gene: TRBV30; J gene: TRBJ1-2; clone size: NA; CDR3 DNA: TGTGCCTGGAGCGTCGACAGGCGTTATGGCTACACCTTC; CDR3 protein: CAWSVDRRYGYTF
D gene: NA; V gene: TRBV6-6; J gene: TRBJ1-2; clone size: NA; CDR3 DNA: TGTGCCAGCAGGCCGGAGAGGCGCTATGGCTACACCTTC; CDR3 protein: CASRPERRYGYTF
D gene: TRBD1; V gene: TRBV6-5; J gene: TRBJ1-2; clone size: NA; CDR3 DNA: TGTGCCAGCAGTGCCGGGACAGGGGGCGACCATGGCTACACCTTC; CDR3 protein: CASSAGTGGDHGYTF
D gene: NA; V gene: TRBV2; J gene: TRBJ2-1; clone size: NA; CDR3 DNA: TGTGCCAGCATGGAGCGGCGATACAATGAGCAGTTCTTC; CDR3 protein: CASMERRYNEQFF
D gene: NA; V gene: TRBV9; J gene: TRBJ2-3; clone size: NA; CDR3 DNA: TGTGCCAGCAGCGTCTTAGGGGGAAACACAGATACGCAGTATTTT; CDR3 protein: CASSVLGGNTDTQYF
D gene: TRBD1; V gene: TRBV6-5; J gene: TRBJ1-6; clone size: NA; CDR3 DNA: TGTGCCAGCAGTTACGAGACAGGGGATAATTCACCCCTCCACTTT; CDR3 protein: CASSYETGDNSPLHF
D gene: TRBD2; V gene: TRBV4-1; J gene: TRBJ2-1; clone size: NA; CDR3 DNA: TGCGCCAGCAGCCAAGCGGGAGCGGGAGGCTATGAGCAGTTCTTC; CDR3 protein: CASSQAGAGGYEQFF
D gene: TRBD2; V gene: TRBV4-1; J gene: TRBJ2-3; clone size: NA; CDR3 DNA: TGCGCCAGCAGCTTAGGACTAGCGGGAGATACGCAGTATTTT; CDR3 protein: CASSLGLAGDTQYF